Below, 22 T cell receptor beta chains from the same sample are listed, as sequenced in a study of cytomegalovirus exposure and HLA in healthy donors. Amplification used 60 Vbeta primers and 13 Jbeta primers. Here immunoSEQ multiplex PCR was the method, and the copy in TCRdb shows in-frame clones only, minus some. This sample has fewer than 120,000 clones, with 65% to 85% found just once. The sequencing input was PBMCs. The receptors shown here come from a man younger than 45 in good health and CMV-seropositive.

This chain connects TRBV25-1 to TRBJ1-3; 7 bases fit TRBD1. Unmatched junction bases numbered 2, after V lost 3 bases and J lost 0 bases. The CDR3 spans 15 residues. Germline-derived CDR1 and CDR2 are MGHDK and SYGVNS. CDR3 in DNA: TGTGCCAGCAGTGAGTACAGGGGCTCTGGAAACACCATATATTTT. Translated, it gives CASSEYRGSGNTIYF. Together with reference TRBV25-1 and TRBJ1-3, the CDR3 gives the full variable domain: EADIYQTPRYLVIGTGKKITLECSQTMGHDKMYWYQQDPGMELHLIHYSYGVNSTEKGDLSSESTVSRIRTEHFPLTLESARPSHTSQYLCASSEYRGSGNTIYFGEGSWLTVV.

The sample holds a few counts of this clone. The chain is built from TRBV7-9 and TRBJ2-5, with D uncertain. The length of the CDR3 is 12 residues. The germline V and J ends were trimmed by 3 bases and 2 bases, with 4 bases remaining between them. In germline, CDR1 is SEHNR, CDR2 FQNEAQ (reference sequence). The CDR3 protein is CASSLRQETQYF. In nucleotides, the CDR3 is TGTGCCAGCAGCTTGCGACAAGAGACCCAGTACTTC. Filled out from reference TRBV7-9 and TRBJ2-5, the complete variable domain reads DTGVSQNPRHKITKRGQNVTFRCDPISEHNRLYWYRQTLGQGPEFLTYFQNEAQLEKSRLLSDRFSAERPKGSFSTLEIQRTEQGDSAMYLCASSLRQETQYFGPGTRLLVL.

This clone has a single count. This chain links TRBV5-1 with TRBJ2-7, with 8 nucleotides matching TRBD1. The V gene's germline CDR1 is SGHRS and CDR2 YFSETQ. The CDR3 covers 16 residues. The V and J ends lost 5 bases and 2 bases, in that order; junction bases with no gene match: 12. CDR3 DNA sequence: TGCGCCAGCAGTCCCGGAAAGGACAGGGCGACCTACGAGCAGTACTTC. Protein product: CASSPGKDRATYEQYF.

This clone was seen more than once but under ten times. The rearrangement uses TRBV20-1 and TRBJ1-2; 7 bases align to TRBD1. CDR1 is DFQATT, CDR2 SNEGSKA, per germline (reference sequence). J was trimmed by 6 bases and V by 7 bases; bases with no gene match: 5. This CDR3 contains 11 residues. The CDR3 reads CSVKQGNGYTF. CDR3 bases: TGCAGTGTTAAACAGGGGAATGGCTACACCTTC.

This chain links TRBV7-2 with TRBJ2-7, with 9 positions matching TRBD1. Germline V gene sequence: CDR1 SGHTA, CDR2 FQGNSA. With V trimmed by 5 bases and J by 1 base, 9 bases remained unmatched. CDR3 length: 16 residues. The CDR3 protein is CASSLGADRGSYEQYF. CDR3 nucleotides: TGTGCCAGCAGCCTTGGGGCGGACAGGGGTTCCTACGAGCAGTACTTC.

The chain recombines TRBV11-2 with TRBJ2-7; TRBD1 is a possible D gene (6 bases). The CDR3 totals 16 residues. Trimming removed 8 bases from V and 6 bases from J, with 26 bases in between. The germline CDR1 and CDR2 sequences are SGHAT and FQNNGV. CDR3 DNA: TGTGCCAGCTCTTCCCAAGGGAGTTGGGGGCCAGGCGAGCAGTACTTC. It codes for CASSSQGSWGPGEQYF.

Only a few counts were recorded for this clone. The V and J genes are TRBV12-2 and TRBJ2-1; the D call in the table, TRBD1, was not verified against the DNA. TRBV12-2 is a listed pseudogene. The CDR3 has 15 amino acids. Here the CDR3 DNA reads TGTGCCAGCAGCGACAGCCTCACAGAGAACAATGAGCAGTTCTTC. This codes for CASSDSLTENNEQFF.

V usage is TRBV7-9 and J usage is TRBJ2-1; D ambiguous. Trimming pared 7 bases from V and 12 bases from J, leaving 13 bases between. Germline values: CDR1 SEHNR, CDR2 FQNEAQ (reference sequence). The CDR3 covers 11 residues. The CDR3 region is CASTIHTGQFF. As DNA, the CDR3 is TGTGCCAGCACCATACATACGGGGCAGTTCTTC.

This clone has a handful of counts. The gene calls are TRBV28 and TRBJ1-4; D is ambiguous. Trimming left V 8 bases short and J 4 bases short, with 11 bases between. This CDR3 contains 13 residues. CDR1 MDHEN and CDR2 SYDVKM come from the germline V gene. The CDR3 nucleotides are TGTGCCAGCGGGCACCCAAATAATGAAAAACTGTTTTTT. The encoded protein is CASGHPNNEKLFF.

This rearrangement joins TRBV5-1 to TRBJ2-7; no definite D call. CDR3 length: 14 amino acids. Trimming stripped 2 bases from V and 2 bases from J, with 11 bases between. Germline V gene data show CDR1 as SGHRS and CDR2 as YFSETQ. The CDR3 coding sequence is TGCGCCAGCAGCTTAACAGACATTACCTACGAGCAGTACTTC. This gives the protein CASSLTDITYEQYF.

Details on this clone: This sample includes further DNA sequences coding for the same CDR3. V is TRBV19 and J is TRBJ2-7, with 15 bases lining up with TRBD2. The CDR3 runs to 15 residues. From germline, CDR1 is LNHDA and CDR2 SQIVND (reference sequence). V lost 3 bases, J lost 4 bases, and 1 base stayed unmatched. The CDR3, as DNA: TGTGCCAGTAGTATCGGACTAGCGGGGGGGTACGAGCAGTACTTC. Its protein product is CASSIGLAGGYEQYF.

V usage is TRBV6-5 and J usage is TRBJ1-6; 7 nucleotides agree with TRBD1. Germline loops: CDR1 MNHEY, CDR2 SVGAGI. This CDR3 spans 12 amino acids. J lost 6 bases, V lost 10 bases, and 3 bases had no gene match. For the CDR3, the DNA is TGTGCCACGGGACAGCTTAATTCACCCCTCCACTTT. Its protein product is CATGQLNSPLHF.

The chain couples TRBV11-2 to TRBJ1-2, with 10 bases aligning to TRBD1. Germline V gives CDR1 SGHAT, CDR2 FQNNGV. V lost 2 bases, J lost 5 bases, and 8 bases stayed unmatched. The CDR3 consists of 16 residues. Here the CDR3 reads CASSLIPGTGDYGYTF. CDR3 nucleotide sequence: TGTGCCAGCAGCTTAATCCCCGGGACAGGGGATTATGGCTACACCTTC.

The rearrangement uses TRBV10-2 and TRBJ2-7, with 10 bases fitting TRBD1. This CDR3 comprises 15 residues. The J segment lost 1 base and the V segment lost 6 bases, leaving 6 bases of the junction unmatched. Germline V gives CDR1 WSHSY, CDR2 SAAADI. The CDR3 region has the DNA TGCGCCAGCAGACCCCGGGACAGGGGATCCTACGAGCAGTACTTC. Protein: CASRPRDRGSYEQYF.

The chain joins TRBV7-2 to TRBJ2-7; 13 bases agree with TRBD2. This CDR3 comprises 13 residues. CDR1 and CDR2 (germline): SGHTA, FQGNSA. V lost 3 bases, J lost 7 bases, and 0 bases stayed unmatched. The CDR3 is CASSLGLAGEQYF. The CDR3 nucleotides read TGTGCCAGCAGCTTGGGACTAGCGGGGGAGCAGTACTTC.

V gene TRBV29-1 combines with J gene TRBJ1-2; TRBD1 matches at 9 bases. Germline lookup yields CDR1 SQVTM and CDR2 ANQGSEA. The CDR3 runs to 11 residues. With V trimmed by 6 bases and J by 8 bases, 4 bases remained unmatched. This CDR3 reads CSVGTGNGYTF. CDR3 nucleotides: TGCAGCGTGGGGACAGGGAACGGCTACACCTTC.

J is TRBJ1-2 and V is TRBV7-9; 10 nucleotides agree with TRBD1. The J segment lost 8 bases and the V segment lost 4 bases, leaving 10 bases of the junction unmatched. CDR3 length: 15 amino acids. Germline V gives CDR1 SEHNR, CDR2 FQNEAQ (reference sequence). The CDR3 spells CASSWGTGDLRGYTF. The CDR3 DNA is TGTGCCAGCAGCTGGGGGACAGGGGATCTAAGGGGCTACACCTTC.

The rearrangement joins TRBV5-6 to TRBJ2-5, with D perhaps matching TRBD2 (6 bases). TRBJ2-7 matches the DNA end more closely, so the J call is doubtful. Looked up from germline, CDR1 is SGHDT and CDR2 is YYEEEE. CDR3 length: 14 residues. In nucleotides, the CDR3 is TGTGCCAGCAGGACCCGGGGGTTCCGGAACGAGCAGTACTTC. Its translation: CASRTRGFRNEQYF.

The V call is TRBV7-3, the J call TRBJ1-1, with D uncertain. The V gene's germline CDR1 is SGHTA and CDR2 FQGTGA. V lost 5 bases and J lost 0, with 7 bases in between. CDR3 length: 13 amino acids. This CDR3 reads CASSPDMNTEAFF. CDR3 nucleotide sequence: TGTGCCAGCAGCCCCGACATGAACACTGAAGCTTTCTTT.

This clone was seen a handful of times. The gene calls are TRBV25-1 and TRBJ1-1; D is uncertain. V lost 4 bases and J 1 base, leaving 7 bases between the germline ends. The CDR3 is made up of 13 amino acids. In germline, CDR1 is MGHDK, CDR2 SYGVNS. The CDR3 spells CASSGSGNTEAFF. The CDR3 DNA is TGTGCCAGCAGTGGAAGCGGGAACACTGAAGCTTTCTTT. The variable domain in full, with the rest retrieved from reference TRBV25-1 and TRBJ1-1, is EADIYQTPRYLVIGTGKKITLECSQTMGHDKMYWYQQDPGMELHLIHYSYGVNSTEKGDLSSESTVSRIRTEHFPLTLESARPSHTSQYLCASSGSGNTEAFFGQGTRLTVV.

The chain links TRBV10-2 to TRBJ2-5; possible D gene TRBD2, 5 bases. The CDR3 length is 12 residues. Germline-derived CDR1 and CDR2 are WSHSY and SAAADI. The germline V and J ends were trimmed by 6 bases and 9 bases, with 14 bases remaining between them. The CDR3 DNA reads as TGCGCCAGCAGCGGGGATCATGGGGCCCAGTACTTC. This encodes CASSGDHGAQYF.

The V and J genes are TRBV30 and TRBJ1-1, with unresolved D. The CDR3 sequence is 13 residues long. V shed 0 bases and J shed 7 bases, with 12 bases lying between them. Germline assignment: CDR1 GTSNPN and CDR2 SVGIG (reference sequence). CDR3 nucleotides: TGTGCCTGGAGTGTAGCGAGAACCCTTGAAGCTTTCTTT. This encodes CAWSVARTLEAFF.